Listed below are T cell receptor beta chains from one sample, sequenced in a study of graft-versus-host responses after intestinal transplantation. Their antigen targets remain unknown. Some clones are missing from TCRdb's copy, which holds only in-frame ones; the method was immunoSEQ multiplex PCR. The data hold 55,000 to 85,000 clones, with about 89% observed a single time. This material consisted of unstimulated CD8+ T cells sorted from spleen or lymph node cells, taken before intestinal transplant. The receptors derive from a human donor who received an intestinal transplant. The CDR3 runs from the conserved cysteine through the conserved F or W. Each record gives: D gene, J gene, V gene, clone size, CDR3 DNA, CDR3 protein. D genes are given only for firm matches. Size tells how often a clone was seen (once, few, many) or the class of an expanded clone, and some rows leave it out.

d_gene: -; j_gene: TRBJ1-5; v_gene: TRBV19; abundance: -; CDR3nt: TGTGCCAGTAGTATTGGGGGGGATCAGCCCCAGCATTTT; CDR3aa: CASSIGGDQPQHF
d_gene: -; j_gene: TRBJ2-7; v_gene: TRBV4-1; abundance: few; CDR3nt: TGCGCCAGCAGCCAAGGGCAGGCTGACGAGCAGTACTTC; CDR3aa: CASSQGQADEQYF
d_gene: -; j_gene: TRBJ2-7; v_gene: TRBV28; abundance: -; CDR3nt: TGTGCCAGCAGCCAAGGGACATCATCAAGGGACGAGCAGTACTTC; CDR3aa: CASSQGTSSRDEQYF
d_gene: -; j_gene: TRBJ2-1; v_gene: TRBV5-6; abundance: -; CDR3nt: TGTGCCAGCAGCTTACTAGGGGGATTTAGAGACACACACAATGAGCAGTTCTTC; CDR3aa: CASSLLGGFRDTHNEQFF
d_gene: -; j_gene: TRBJ1-5; v_gene: TRBV28; abundance: -; CDR3nt: TGTGCCAGCAGTTTGGTGGAAGGGGAACAGCCCCAGCATTTT; CDR3aa: CASSLVEGEQPQHF
d_gene: -; j_gene: TRBJ2-1; v_gene: TRBV6-4; abundance: -; CDR3nt: TGTGCCAGCAGTGACGCTAGCTACAATGAGCAGTTCTTC; CDR3aa: CASSDASYNEQFF
d_gene: TRBD1; j_gene: TRBJ1-6; v_gene: TRBV6-5; abundance: -; CDR3nt: TGTGCCAGCAGACCAGGGGGTTCACCCCTCCACTTT; CDR3aa: CASRPGGSPLHF
d_gene: TRBD2; j_gene: TRBJ2-7; v_gene: TRBV19; abundance: once; CDR3nt: TGTGCCAGTAGTATTGGGAGGGGCCGAAGCTCCTACGAGCAGTACTTC; CDR3aa: CASSIGRGRSSYEQYF
d_gene: -; j_gene: TRBJ2-1; v_gene: TRBV5-6; abundance: -; CDR3nt: TGTGCCAGCAGCTTGGCCGCCCTTAGCGGAATTTACAATGAGCAGTTCTTC; CDR3aa: CASSLAALSGIYNEQFF
d_gene: TRBD2; j_gene: TRBJ2-7; v_gene: TRBV5-1; abundance: -; CDR3nt: TGCGCCAGCACCCAAACCACTAGCGGGAGGGACGAGCAGTACTTC; CDR3aa: CASTQTTSGRDEQYF
d_gene: -; j_gene: TRBJ2-7; v_gene: TRBV7-9; abundance: -; CDR3nt: TGTGCCAGCAGCCCCCCCCAGGGAGGTTACGAGCAGTACTTC; CDR3aa: CASSPPQGGYEQYF
d_gene: -; j_gene: TRBJ2-7; v_gene: TRBV13; abundance: -; CDR3nt: TGTGCCAGCAGGGCAGATACGACCTACGAGCAGTACTTC; CDR3aa: CASRADTTYEQYF
d_gene: -; j_gene: TRBJ2-2; v_gene: TRBV7-9; abundance: -; CDR3nt: TGTGCCAGCAGCCCCACCTGGGGGGCCGGGGAGCTGTTTTTT; CDR3aa: CASSPTWGAGELFF
d_gene: TRBD1; j_gene: TRBJ2-2; v_gene: TRBV4-1; abundance: -; CDR3nt: TGCGCCAGCAGCCAAGATGGGCAGGGGGCGAACACCGGGGAGCTGTTTTTT; CDR3aa: CASSQDGQGANTGELFF
d_gene: TRBD1; j_gene: TRBJ1-5; v_gene: TRBV4-1; abundance: -; CDR3nt: TGCGCCAGCAGCCAAGCGGGACAGCCCAATCAGCCCCAGCATTTT; CDR3aa: CASSQAGQPNQPQHF
d_gene: -; j_gene: TRBJ2-7; v_gene: TRBV6-6; abundance: -; CDR3nt: TGTGCCAGCGCGGGACAGCGAGTCTACGAGCAGTACTTC; CDR3aa: CASAGQRVYEQYF
d_gene: -; j_gene: TRBJ1-1; v_gene: TRBV29-1; abundance: -; CDR3nt: TGCAGCGTTGAAGATTTTCAGGATTGGATGAACACTGAAGCTTTCTTT; CDR3aa: CSVEDFQDWMNTEAFF
d_gene: -; j_gene: TRBJ2-1; v_gene: TRBV5-1; abundance: -; CDR3nt: TGCGCCAGCAGCTTGACGGCAGGGGGCGGGGGCGATGAGCAGTTCTTC; CDR3aa: CASSLTAGGGGDEQFF
d_gene: TRBD2; j_gene: TRBJ2-7; v_gene: TRBV4-2; abundance: -; CDR3nt: TGTGCCAGCAGCCAAGAAAGCGGGAGCTCCTACGAGCAGTACTTC; CDR3aa: CASSQESGSSYEQYF
d_gene: -; j_gene: TRBJ1-1; v_gene: TRBV2; abundance: -; CDR3nt: TGTGCCAGCAGCTCGAACACTGAAGCTTTCTTT; CDR3aa: CASSSNTEAFF
d_gene: -; j_gene: TRBJ2-5; v_gene: TRBV21-1; abundance: -; CDR3nt: TGTGCCAGCAGCAGCGCAATAGCTACACTTTCTTCTGAGACCCAGTACTTC; CDR3aa: CASSSAIATLSSETQYF
d_gene: -; j_gene: TRBJ1-4; v_gene: TRBV4-1; abundance: -; CDR3nt: TGCGCCAGCAGCCAAGATCAACAGGCAACTAATGAAAAACTGTTTTTT; CDR3aa: CASSQDQQATNEKLFF
d_gene: -; j_gene: TRBJ2-3; v_gene: TRBV9; abundance: -; CDR3nt: TGTGCCAGCAGCGCCGTAGGGGTGGCAGATACGCAGTATTTT; CDR3aa: CASSAVGVADTQYF
d_gene: -; j_gene: TRBJ1-3; v_gene: TRBV7-9; abundance: once; CDR3nt: TGTGCCAGCACCCTGGTGGGGGGTATCTCTGGAAACACCATATATTTT; CDR3aa: CASTLVGGISGNTIYF
d_gene: TRBD1; j_gene: TRBJ2-7; v_gene: TRBV29-1; abundance: -; CDR3nt: TGCAGCGTAAGGCTCCGGGACAGGGACACCTACGAGCAGTACTTC; CDR3aa: CSVRLRDRDTYEQYF
d_gene: TRBD1; j_gene: TRBJ2-3; v_gene: TRBV27; abundance: -; CDR3nt: TGTGCCAGCAGTATACGACAGGGGCTTCGGAGGGGCACAGATACGCAGTATTTT; CDR3aa: CASSIRQGLRRGTDTQYF
d_gene: -; j_gene: TRBJ1-5; v_gene: TRBV28; abundance: once; CDR3nt: TGTGCCAGCGATGGGAGCAGCAGCTTACAGCCCCAGCATTTT; CDR3aa: CASDGSSSLQPQHF
d_gene: -; j_gene: TRBJ2-3; v_gene: TRBV9; abundance: -; CDR3nt: TGTGCCAGCAGCGTAGGGCCAGATACGCAGTATTTT; CDR3aa: CASSVGPDTQYF
d_gene: TRBD1; j_gene: TRBJ2-5; v_gene: TRBV28; abundance: -; CDR3nt: TGTGCCAGCAGTCCGGGACAGGGGCTGGGAGAGACCCAGTACTTC; CDR3aa: CASSPGQGLGETQYF
d_gene: TRBD2; j_gene: TRBJ2-5; v_gene: TRBV27; abundance: -; CDR3nt: TGTGCCAGCAGTTCCACTAGCGGGGGGGAAGAGACCCAGTACTTC; CDR3aa: CASSSTSGGEETQYF
d_gene: -; j_gene: TRBJ2-7; v_gene: TRBV4-1; abundance: -; CDR3nt: TGCGCCAGCAGCCAAGCTCTGGGGGCTGTCCACGAGCAGTACTTC; CDR3aa: CASSQALGAVHEQYF